The 26 T cell receptor beta chains in this list originate from one sample, sequenced in a study of T cells in Graves' hyperthyroidism and ophthalmopathy. Amplification targeted TCR beta CDR3 regions from RNA transcripts. First-round RT-PCR with HTBI primers amplified the TCR CDR3 region. TCRdb recomputed calls from the multiplex PCR reads with MiXCR, one row per CDR3 protein. The data show 700,000 or so distinct CDR3 sequences, about a sixth seen once. The specimen was blood. The receptors come from a man aged 18 to 29 with Graves' hyperthyroidism.

This clonotype was recorded many times. The rearrangement links TRBV5-1 to TRBJ2-7; TRBD1 agrees at 8 bases. The CDR3 is made up of 13 amino acids. The junction had 4 bases not matched to a gene; V was cut back by 2 bases and J by 6 bases. Germline V gene sequence: CDR1 SGHRS, CDR2 YFSETQ. In DNA, the CDR3 is TGCGCCAGCAGCTTCGGACAGGGAGGCGAGCAGTACTTC. It is translated as CASSFGQGGEQYF.

The table lists this clonotype with a few counts. The chain employs TRBV5-8 and TRBJ2-7; D remains unclear. This CDR3 contains 14 residues. V was clipped by 2 bases and J by 3 bases, with 12 bases between them. CDR1 is SGHTS, CDR2 YDEGEE, per germline. DNA for the CDR3: TGTGCCAGCAGCTTATGGGCAAGTCTCTACGAGCAGTACTTC. Translated: CASSLWASLYEQYF.

The table lists this clonotype with many counts. The rearrangement uses TRBV11-2 and TRBJ2-7, with 8 bases fitting TRBD2. With V trimmed by 5 bases and J by 3 bases, 9 bases remained unmatched. The CDR3 sequence is 15 residues long. CDR1 is SGHAT, CDR2 FQNNGV, per germline. Here the CDR3 reads CASSPFYGRGYEQYF. The CDR3 coding sequence is TGTGCCAGCAGCCCCTTCTACGGGAGGGGCTACGAGCAGTACTTC.

V is TRBV6-6 and J is TRBJ2-3; unclear D gene. The CDR3 length is 16 residues. Germline V lookup: CDR1 MNHNY, CDR2 SVGAGI (reference sequence). Trimming cost V 2 bases and J 2 bases, with 14 bases left between them. CDR3 sequence reads: CASSYKTDPNTDTQYF. The CDR3 bases are TGTGCCAGCAGTTACAAGACGGACCCCAACACAGATACGCAGTATTTT.

This clonotype was counted at least ten times. The chain has TRBV6-2 or TRBV6-3 and TRBJ2-2; 10 bases agree with TRBD2. Germline CDR1 reads MNHEY; CDR2 reads SVGEGT. This CDR3 region has 15 residues. Losses at the gene ends were 5 bases for V and 1 base for J; bases not matched to a gene: 1. CDR3 in amino acids: CASSGLAVNTGELFF. As DNA, the CDR3 is TGTGCCAGCAGTGGACTAGCGGTGAACACCGGGGAGCTGTTTTTT.

This clonotype was seen at least ten times. The chain uses TRBV7-2 and TRBJ1-1; D uncertain. In germline, CDR1 is SGHTA, CDR2 FQGNSA. Between the trimmed V and J ends, which lost 5 bases and 4 bases, there was a span of 11 bases. This CDR3 spans 13 amino acids. For the CDR3, the DNA is TGTGCCAGCAGCCGTGGTGGGAGCACTGAAGCTTTCTTT. Protein sequence: CASSRGGSTEAFF.

This clonotype has a count of ten or more. The V and J genes are TRBV6-1 and TRBJ2-5, with a tentative D call TRBD2 (6 bases). V was shortened by 5 bases and J by 5 bases, with 18 bases between the two germline ends. The CDR3 is 15 residues long. Germline values: CDR1 MNHNS, CDR2 SASEGT. The CDR3 loop is CASSSIGGSGETQYF. CDR3 coding DNA: TGTGCCAGCAGTAGTATCGGGGGATCAGGGGAGACCCAGTACTTC.

At least ten counts were recorded for this clonotype. The chain joins TRBV6-1 to TRBJ2-5; 7 bases are shared with TRBD1. V shed 10 bases, J shed 7 bases, and the junction held 15 bases outside the gene matches. This CDR3 is 14 amino acids long. Looked up from germline, CDR1 is MNHNS and CDR2 is SASEGT. In DNA form, the CDR3 reads TGTGCCACCTTCAACAATCAGGGGGTCGGGACCCAGTACTTC. It is translated as CATFNNQGVGTQYF.

Only a few counts were recorded for this clonotype. One junction end disagrees with the germline gene, perhaps due to a read error. The V call is TRBV12-3 or TRBV12-4, the J call TRBJ2-1, with TRBD2 matching over 8 bases. CDR3 length equals 19 residues. The CDR3 region is CASRRGLGAGGFLDNEQLF. CDR3 nucleotide sequence: TGTGCCAGCAGACGGGGGTTAGGCGCGGGAGGTTTCCTGGACAATGAGCAGCTCTTC.

This clonotype was detected many times. V and J are TRBV10-3 and TRBJ1-2; 8 bases align to TRBD1. Germline V lookup: CDR1 ENHRY, CDR2 SYGVKD. This CDR3 spans 13 amino acids. V gave up 4 bases and J gave up 8 bases; unmatched junction bases: 6. The DNA for the CDR3 is TGTGCCATCAGTGGGACAGGGAAGACGGGCTACACCTTC. Translating it yields CAISGTGKTGYTF.

The chain joins TRBV20-1 to TRBJ2-2; D is ambiguous. CDR3 size: 14 residues. The ends were cut back, 6 bases at V and 0 bases at J, with 11 bases in the middle. Per the germline V gene, CDR1 is DFQATT and CDR2 is SNEGSKA (reference sequence). The CDR3 here is CSARNPSNTGELFF. The CDR3 DNA follows: TGCAGTGCCAGAAACCCCTCGAACACCGGGGAGCTGTTTTTT.

This clonotype was seen a few times. The V and J genes are TRBV7-2 and TRBJ2-3, with a weak D call TRBD1 (6 bases). The CDR3 contains 15 residues. Germline lookup yields CDR1 SGHTA and CDR2 FQGNSA. Trimming cost V 5 bases and J 6 bases, with 18 bases left between them. This CDR3 is CASSDTGTLQDTQYF. The CDR3 nucleotides are TGTGCCAGCAGCGACACAGGGACCCTTCAGGATACGCAGTATTTT.

This chain connects TRBV18 to TRBJ2-7; no clear D gene. Looked up from germline, CDR1 is KGHSH and CDR2 is LQKENI. The CDR3 length is 13 residues. The ends were cut back, 8 bases at V and 3 bases at J, with 14 bases in the middle. This CDR3 reads CASGEQVGYEQYF. In nucleotides, the CDR3 is TGTGCCAGCGGCGAGCAGGTGGGCTACGAGCAGTACTTC.

This clonotype has ten or more counts. The rearrangement uses TRBV6-1 and TRBJ2-1; D may be TRBD1 (7 bases). The germline gives CDR1 MNHNS, CDR2 SASEGT. The V gene lost 11 bases and the J gene lost 3 bases, with 20 bases spanning the gap. CDR3 length: 15 amino acids. The CDR3 loop is CAGGTGTVFYNEQFF. CDR3 bases: TGTGCCGGAGGGACGGGGACAGTTTTCTACAATGAGCAGTTCTTC.

V usage is TRBV20-1 and J usage is TRBJ2-1; 14 positions match TRBD2. This CDR3 has 17 residues. Germline assignment: CDR1 DFQATT and CDR2 SNEGSKA (reference sequence). The V gene end was trimmed by 3 bases and the J gene end by 1 base; junction bases not matched to a gene: 5. CDR3 nucleotide sequence: TGCAGTGCTAGTGGAGGGACTAGCGGGAGTTCCTACAATGAGCAGTTCTTC. Protein: CSASGGTSGSSYNEQFF.

CDR3 in amino acids: CASSLLSGTGVNEQFF. The CDR3 DNA is TGTGCCAGCAGCCTTCTATCCGGGACAGGGGTCAATGAGCAGTTCTTC. The gene calls are TRBV9 and TRBJ2-1; 10 nucleotides align to TRBD1. CDR3 length: 16 amino acids. Germline V gene lookup returns CDR1 SGDLS and CDR2 YYNGEE. The V and J ends lost 4 bases and 6 bases, in that order; junction bases with no gene match: 10.

There are many counts of this clonotype. The genes are TRBV7-8 and TRBJ2-7, with a weak D call TRBD1 (6 bases). The germline V and J ends were trimmed by 6 bases and 1 base, with 13 bases remaining between them. CDR1 is SGHVS and CDR2 is FQNEAQ in the germline V gene. This CDR3 is 14 amino acids long. The CDR3: CASSFAGTSYEQYF. The CDR3 bases are TGTGCCAGCAGTTTTGCCGGGACATCCTACGAGCAGTACTTC.

Ten or more counts support this clonotype. The V and J genes are TRBV11-1 and TRBJ2-3; tentatively, D is TRBD1 (6 bases). Looked up from germline, CDR1 is SGHAT and CDR2 is FQDESV (reference sequence). V gave up 5 bases and J gave up 0 bases, with 12 bases separating them. The CDR3 covers 15 residues. The DNA of the CDR3 is TGTGCCAGCAGCCTGCAGGACAGAAGCACAGATACGCAGTATTTT. Its protein product is CASSLQDRSTDTQYF.

Concerning this clonotype itself: A much more abundant neighbour one base away suggests this may be a read error. This sequence joins TRBV2 and TRBJ2-7; 11 bases fit TRBD2. This CDR3 region has 12 residues. Looked up from germline, CDR1 is SNHLY and CDR2 is FYNNEI. With V trimmed by 11 bases and J by 2 bases, 2 bases remained unmatched. The CDR3 loop is CAGSGRAYEQYF. In DNA form, the CDR3 reads TGTGCCGGTAGCGGGAGGGCCTACGAGCAGTACTTC.

This clonotype appeared many times. The chain joins TRBV28 to TRBJ1-2; the D gene is possibly TRBD1 (6 bases). The ends were cut back, 5 bases at V and 4 bases at J, with 11 bases in the middle. The CDR3 is made up of 13 amino acids. Germline V CDR1 and CDR2: MDHEN, SYDVKM. The CDR3 sequence: CASSTGQPYGYTF. CDR3 sequence (DNA): TGTGCCAGCAGTACCGGACAGCCCTATGGCTACACCTTC.

This clonotype was observed many times. The chain recombines TRBV28 with TRBJ1-4; D unclear. V was pared by 5 bases and J by 3 bases, with 10 bases between. CDR1 and CDR2 (germline): MDHEN, SYDVKM. This CDR3 region has 14 residues. CDR3 residues: CASSPGAPNEKLFF. The CDR3 nucleotides read TGTGCCAGCAGTCCCGGTGCTCCTAATGAAAAACTGTTTTTT.

The chain couples TRBV10-2 to TRBJ2-3, with TRBD2 identical over 7 bases. Germline values: CDR1 WSHSY, CDR2 SAAADI. The length of the CDR3 is 18 residues. Germline trimming cut 0 bases from V and 3 bases from J; bases unmatched to any gene: 12. CDR3 amino acids: CASSESKVGGSFTDTQYF. CDR3 DNA: TGCGCCAGCAGTGAGTCGAAGGTTGGCGGGAGTTTTACAGATACGCAGTATTTT.

This clonotype was found many times. The chain combines TRBV29-1 with TRBJ2-1; maybe TRBD2 (6 bases). From germline, CDR1 is SQVTM and CDR2 ANQGSEA. There are 15 residues in the CDR3. Trimming removed 3 bases from V and 6 bases from J, with 18 bases in between. CDR3 coding DNA: TGCAGCGTTGACACGGAGGGCAGGGAGCGCAATGAGCAGTTCTTC. Translated: CSVDTEGRERNEQFF.

This clonotype was recorded many times. This chain connects TRBV2 to TRBJ1-1; D is uncertain. In germline, CDR1 is SNHLY, CDR2 FYNNEI. The CDR3 is made up of 12 amino acids. The ends were cut back, 9 bases at V and 4 bases at J, with 12 bases in the middle. CDR3 nucleotides: TGTGCCAGTGAGGTGGGTGCCACTGAAGCTTTCTTT. Protein product: CASEVGATEAFF. The entire variable domain, with the rest obtained from reference TRBV2 and TRBJ1-1, is as follows: EPEVTQTPSHQVTQMGQEVILRCVPISNHLYFYWYRQILGQKVEFLVSFYNNEISEKSEIFDDQFSVERPDGSNFTLKIRSTKLEDSAMYFCASEVGATEAFFGQGTRLTVV.

In its sample, this clonotype was seen many times. This chain uses TRBV11-2 with TRBJ2-3, with a possible D match to TRBD2 (5 bases). Germline loops: CDR1 SGHAT, CDR2 FQNNGV. Trimming took off 3 bases at V and 2 bases at J, with 15 bases between the two ends. This CDR3 contains 16 residues. The CDR3, as DNA: TGTGCCAGCAGCTTGGAACCCGGACTTACCACAGATACGCAGTATTTT. Protein product: CASSLEPGLTTDTQYF.

The chain combines TRBV7-9 with TRBJ2-2; weak D call: TRBD1 (6 bases). Trimming left V 5 bases short and J 2 bases short, with 15 bases between. Germline CDR1 is SEHNR and CDR2 is FQNEAQ (reference sequence). The CDR3 spans 16 residues. CDR3 sequence (DNA): TGTGCCAGCAGCATTAGTTGGGACAAAAACACCGGGGAGCTGTTTTTT. It translates to CASSISWDKNTGELFF.